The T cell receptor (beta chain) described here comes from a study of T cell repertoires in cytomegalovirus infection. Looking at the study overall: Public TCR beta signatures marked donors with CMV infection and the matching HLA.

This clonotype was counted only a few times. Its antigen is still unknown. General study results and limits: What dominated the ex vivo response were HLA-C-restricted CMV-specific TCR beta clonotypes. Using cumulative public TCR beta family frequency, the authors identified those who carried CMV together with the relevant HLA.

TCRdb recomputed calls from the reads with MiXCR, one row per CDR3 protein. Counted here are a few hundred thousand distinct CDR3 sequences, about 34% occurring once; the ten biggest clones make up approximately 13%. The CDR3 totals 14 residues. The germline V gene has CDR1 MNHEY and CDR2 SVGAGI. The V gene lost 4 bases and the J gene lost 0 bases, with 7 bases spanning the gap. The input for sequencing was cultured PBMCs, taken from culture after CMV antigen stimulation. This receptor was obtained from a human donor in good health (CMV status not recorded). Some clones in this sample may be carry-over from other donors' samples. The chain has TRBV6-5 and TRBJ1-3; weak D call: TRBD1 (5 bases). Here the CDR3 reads CASSSGFSGNTIYF. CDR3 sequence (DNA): TGTGCCAGCAGTTCAGGGTTCTCTGGAAACACCATATATTTT.